This T cell receptor (beta chain) was recovered during a study of OX40 agonist ivuxolimab in advanced cancers. Trimming pared 5 bases from V and 4 bases from J, leaving 8 bases between. There are 13 residues in the CDR3. The germline CDR1 and CDR2 sequences are MNHEY and SMNVEV (reference sequence). Sequencing was performed with immunoSEQ multiplex PCR; in TCRdb, only in-frame clones are kept and a portion is missing. Of some 19,000 clones listed, 73% are singletons. The count of this clone is one. Material: CD4+ or CD8+ T cells sorted from blood, obtained in a trial of the OX40 agonist ivuxolimab. This clonotype was obtained from an adult with an advanced solid tumor such as melanoma, head and neck, liver or kidney cancer. This chain links TRBV27 with TRBJ2-2; the D is unclear. This CDR3 reads CASSPNFTGELFF. The CDR3 DNA reads as TGTGCCAGCAGTCCAAACTTCACCGGGGAGCTGTTTTTT.